The T cell receptor beta chain under discussion was sequenced for a study of shared clonotypes between healthy human individuals. Assay execution took place at the deep level. Here immunoSEQ multiplex PCR was the method, and the copy in TCRdb shows in-frame clones only, minus some. The data hold some 660,000 clones, with around four fifths observed a single time. This CDR3 contains 14 residues. Germline values: CDR1 MNHNY, CDR2 SVGAGI (reference sequence). V was trimmed by 6 bases and J by 5 bases, leaving 16 bases between them. The sequence was collected from a woman in her twenties or thirties in good health. Sequencing input: memory CD4+ T cells sorted from blood. Described subset: CD45RA-negative fraction. The rearrangement uses TRBV6-6 and TRBJ1-1, with a tentative D call TRBD1 (5 bases). The chain's CDR3 is CASRTPGARTEAFF. The CDR3 DNA follows: TGTGCCAGCAGAACCCCCGGGGCCCGGACTGAAGCTTTCTTT.